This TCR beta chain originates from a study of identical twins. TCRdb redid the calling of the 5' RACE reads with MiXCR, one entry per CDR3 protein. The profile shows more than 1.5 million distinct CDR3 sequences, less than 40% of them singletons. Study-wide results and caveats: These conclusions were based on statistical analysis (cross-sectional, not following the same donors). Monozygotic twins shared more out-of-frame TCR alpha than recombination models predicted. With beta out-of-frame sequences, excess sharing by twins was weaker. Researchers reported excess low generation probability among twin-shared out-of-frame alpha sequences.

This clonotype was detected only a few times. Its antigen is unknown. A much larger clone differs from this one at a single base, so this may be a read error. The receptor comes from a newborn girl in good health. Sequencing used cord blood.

The CDR3 is CASSLHGSYEQYF. In nucleotides, the CDR3 is TGTGCCAGCAGTTTACACGGCTCCTACGAGCAGTACTTC. This chain uses TRBV27 with TRBJ2-7, with D unclear. The CDR3 sequence is 13 residues long. Germline-derived CDR1 and CDR2 are MNHEY and SMNVEV (reference sequence). Trimming shortened V by 2 bases and J by 0 bases, and 5 bases separated the two germline ends.